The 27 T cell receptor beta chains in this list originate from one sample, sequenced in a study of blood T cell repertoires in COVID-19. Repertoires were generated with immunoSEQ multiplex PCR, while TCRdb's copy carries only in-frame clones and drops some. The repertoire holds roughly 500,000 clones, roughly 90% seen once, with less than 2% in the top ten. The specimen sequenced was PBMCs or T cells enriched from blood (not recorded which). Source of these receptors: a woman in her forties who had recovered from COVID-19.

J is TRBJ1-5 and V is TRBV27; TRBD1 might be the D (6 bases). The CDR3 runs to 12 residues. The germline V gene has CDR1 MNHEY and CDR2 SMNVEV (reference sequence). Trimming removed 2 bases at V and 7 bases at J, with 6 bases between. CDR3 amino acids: CASSLQGQPQHF. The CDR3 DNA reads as TGTGCCAGCAGTTTACAGGGGCAGCCCCAGCATTTT.

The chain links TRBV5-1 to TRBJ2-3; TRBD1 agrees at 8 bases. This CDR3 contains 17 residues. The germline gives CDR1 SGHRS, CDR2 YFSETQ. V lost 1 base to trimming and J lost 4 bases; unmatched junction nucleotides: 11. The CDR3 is CASSLSPSGTGPDTQYF. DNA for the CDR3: TGCGCCAGCAGCTTGTCCCCTTCCGGGACAGGCCCAGATACGCAGTATTTT. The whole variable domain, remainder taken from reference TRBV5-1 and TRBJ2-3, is KAGVTQTPRYLIKTRGQQVTLSCSPISGHRSVSWYQQTPGQGLQFLFEYFSETQRNKGNFPGRFSGRQFSNSRSEMNVSTLELGDSALYLCASSLSPSGTGPDTQYFGPGTRLTVL.

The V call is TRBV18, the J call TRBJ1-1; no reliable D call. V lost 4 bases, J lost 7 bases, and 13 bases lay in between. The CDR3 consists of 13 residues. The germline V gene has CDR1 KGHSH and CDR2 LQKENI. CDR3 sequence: CASSRDRGIEAFF. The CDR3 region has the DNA TGTGCCAGCTCACGGGATCGCGGGATTGAAGCTTTCTTT.

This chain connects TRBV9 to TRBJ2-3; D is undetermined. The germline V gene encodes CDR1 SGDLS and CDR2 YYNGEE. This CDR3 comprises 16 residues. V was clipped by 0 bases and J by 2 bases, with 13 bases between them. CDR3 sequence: CASSVDSPRVTDTQYF. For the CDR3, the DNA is TGTGCCAGCAGCGTAGATTCCCCTAGAGTCACAGATACGCAGTATTTT. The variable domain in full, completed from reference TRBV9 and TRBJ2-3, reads DSGVTQTPKHLITATGQRVTLRCSPRSGDLSVYWYQQSLDQGLQFLIQYYNGEERAKGNILERFSAQQFPDLHSELNLSSLELGDSALYFCASSVDSPRVTDTQYFGPGTRLTVL.

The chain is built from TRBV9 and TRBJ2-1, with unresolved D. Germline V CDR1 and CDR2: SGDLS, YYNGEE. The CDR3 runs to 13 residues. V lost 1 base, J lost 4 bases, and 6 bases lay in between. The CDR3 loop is CASSVTSYNEQFF. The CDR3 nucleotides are TGTGCCAGCAGCGTAACCAGTTACAATGAGCAGTTCTTC.

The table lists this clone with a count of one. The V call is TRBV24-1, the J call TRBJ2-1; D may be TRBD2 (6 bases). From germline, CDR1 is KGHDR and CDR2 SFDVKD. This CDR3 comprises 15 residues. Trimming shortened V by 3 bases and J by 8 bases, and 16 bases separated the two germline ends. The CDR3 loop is CATSDTRLGGDEQFF. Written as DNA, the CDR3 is TGTGCCACCAGTGATACCCGACTAGGTGGGGATGAGCAGTTCTTC.

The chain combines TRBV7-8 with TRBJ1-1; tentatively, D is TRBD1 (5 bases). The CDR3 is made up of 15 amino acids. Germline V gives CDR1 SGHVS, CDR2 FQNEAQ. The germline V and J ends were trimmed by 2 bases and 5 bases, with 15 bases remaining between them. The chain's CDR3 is CASSLSPGLGTEAFF. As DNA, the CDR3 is TGTGCCAGCAGCTTAAGTCCAGGGTTGGGGACTGAAGCTTTCTTT.

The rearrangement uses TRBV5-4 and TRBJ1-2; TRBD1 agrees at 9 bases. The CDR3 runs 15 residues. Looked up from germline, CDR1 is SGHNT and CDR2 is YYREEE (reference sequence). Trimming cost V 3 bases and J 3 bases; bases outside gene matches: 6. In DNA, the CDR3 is TGTGCCAGCAGCTCACCGGGACAGGGATACTATGGCTACACCTTC. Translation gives CASSSPGQGYYGYTF.

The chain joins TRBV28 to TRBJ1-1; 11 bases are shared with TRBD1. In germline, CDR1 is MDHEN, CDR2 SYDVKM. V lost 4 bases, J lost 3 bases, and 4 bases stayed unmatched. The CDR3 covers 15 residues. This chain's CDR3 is CASSSQDRGHTEAFF. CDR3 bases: TGTGCCAGCAGTTCTCAGGACAGGGGGCACACTGAAGCTTTCTTT.

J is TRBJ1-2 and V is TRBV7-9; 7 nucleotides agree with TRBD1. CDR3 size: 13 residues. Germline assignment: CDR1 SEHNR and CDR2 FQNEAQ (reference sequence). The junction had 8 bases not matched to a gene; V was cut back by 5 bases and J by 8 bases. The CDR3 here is CASSETGLYGYTF. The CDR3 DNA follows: TGTGCCAGCAGCGAGACAGGGCTCTACGGCTACACCTTC.

As DNA, the CDR3 is TGTGCCAGCAGCTTAGCGTATCTAGCAGGGACAGAGAACACTGAAGCTTTCTTT. Its translation is CASSLAYLAGTENTEAFF. V usage is TRBV7-8 and J usage is TRBJ1-1; 7 positions match TRBD1. V lost 0 bases to trimming and J lost 1 base; unmatched junction nucleotides: 11. This CDR3 region has 18 residues. CDR1 and CDR2 (germline): SGHVS, FQNEAQ. Looking up the rest from reference TRBV7-8 and TRBJ1-1 gives the full variable domain: GAGVSQSPRYKVAKRGQDVALRCDPISGHVSLFWYQQALGQGPEFLTYFQNEAQLDKSGLPSDRFFAERPEGSVSTLKIQRTQQEDSAVYLCASSLAYLAGTENTEAFFGQGTRLTVV.

DNA for the CDR3: TGTGCCAGCTCACCACCGTACAGCGGGGGCTCCTACAATGAGCAGTTCTTC. Its translation is CASSPPYSGGSYNEQFF. The genes are TRBV18 and TRBJ2-1; TRBD2 agrees at 8 bases. Losses at the gene ends were 0 bases for V and 0 bases for J; bases not matched to a gene: 4. There are 17 residues in the CDR3. In germline, CDR1 is KGHSH, CDR2 LQKENI. Drawing the rest from reference TRBV18 and TRBJ2-1, the complete variable domain is NAGVMQNPRHLVRRRGQEARLRCSPMKGHSHVYWYRQLPEEGLKFMVYLQKENIIDESGMPKERFSAEFPKEGPSILRIQQVVRGDSAAYFCASSPPYSGGSYNEQFFGPGTRLTVL.

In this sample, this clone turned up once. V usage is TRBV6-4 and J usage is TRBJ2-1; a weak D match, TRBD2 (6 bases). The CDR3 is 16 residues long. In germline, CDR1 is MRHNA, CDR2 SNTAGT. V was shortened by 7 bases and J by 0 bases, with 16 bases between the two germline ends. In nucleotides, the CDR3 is TGTGCCAGCAAGGAGGGGCACGGGAGCTCCTACAATGAGCAGTTCTTC. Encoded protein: CASKEGHGSSYNEQFF.

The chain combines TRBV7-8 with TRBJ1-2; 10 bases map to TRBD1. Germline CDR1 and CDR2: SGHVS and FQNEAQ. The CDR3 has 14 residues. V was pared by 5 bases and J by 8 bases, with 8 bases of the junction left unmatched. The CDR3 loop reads CASSPGGQGKGYTF. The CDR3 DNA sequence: TGTGCCAGCAGCCCCGGGGGACAGGGGAAAGGCTACACCTTC.

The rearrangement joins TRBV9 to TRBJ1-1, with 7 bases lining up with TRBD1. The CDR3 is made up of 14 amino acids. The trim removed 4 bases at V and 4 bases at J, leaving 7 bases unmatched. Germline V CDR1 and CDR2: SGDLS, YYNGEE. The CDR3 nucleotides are TGTGCCAGCAGCCCTAGGACAGGCACCACTGAAGCTTTCTTT. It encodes CASSPRTGTTEAFF.

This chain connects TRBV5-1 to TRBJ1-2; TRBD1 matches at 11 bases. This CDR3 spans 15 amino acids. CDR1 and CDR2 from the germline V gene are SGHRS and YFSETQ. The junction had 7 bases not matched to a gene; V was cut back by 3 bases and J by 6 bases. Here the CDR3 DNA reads TGCGCCAGCAGCTCCAACGTGGACAGGGGGCATGGCTACACCTTC. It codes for CASSSNVDRGHGYTF.

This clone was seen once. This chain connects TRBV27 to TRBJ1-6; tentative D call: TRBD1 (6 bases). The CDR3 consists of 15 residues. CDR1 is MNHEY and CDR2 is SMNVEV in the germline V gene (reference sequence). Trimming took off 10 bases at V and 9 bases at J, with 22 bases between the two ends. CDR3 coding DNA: TGTGCCACCCGACTCGGACAGACTGCTCGTTCACCCCTCCACTTT. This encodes CATRLGQTARSPLHF.

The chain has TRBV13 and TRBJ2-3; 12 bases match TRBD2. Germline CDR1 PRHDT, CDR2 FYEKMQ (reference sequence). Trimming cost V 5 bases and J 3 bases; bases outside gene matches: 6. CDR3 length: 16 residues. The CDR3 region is CASSTRLAGATDTQYF. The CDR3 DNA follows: TGTGCCAGCAGCACCCGACTAGCGGGAGCGACAGATACGCAGTATTTT.

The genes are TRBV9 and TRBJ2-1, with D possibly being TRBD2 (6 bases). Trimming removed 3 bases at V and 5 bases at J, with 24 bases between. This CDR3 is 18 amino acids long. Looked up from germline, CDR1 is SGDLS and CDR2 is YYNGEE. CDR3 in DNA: TGTGCCAGCAGCGCCCGACTCGACCGACGGGACTGGAACAATGAGCAGTTCTTC. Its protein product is CASSARLDRRDWNNEQFF. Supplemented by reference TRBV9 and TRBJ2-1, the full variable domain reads DSGVTQTPKHLITATGQRVTLRCSPRSGDLSVYWYQQSLDQGLQFLIQYYNGEERAKGNILERFSAQQFPDLHSELNLSSLELGDSALYFCASSARLDRRDWNNEQFFGPGTRLTVL.

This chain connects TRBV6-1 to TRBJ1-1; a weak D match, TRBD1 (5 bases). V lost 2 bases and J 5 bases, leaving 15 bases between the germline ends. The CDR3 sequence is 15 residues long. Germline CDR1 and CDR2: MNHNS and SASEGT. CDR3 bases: TGTGCCAGCAGTGAAAGGTCGCAGGGATGGACTGAAGCTTTCTTT. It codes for CASSERSQGWTEAFF.

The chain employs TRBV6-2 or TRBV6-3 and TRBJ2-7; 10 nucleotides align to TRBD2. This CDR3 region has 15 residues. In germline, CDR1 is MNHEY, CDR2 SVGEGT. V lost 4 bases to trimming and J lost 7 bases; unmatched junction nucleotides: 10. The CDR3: CASSLPGLAIGEQYF. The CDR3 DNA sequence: TGTGCCAGCAGTTTGCCGGGACTAGCGATTGGGGAGCAGTACTTC.

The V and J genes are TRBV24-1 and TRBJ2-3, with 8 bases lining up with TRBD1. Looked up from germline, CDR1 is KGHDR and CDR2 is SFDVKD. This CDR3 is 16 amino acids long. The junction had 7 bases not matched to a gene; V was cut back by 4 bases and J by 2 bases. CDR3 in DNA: TGTGCCACCAGTGAAAGGACAGGGAGGACCACAGATACGCAGTATTTT. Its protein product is CATSERTGRTTDTQYF.

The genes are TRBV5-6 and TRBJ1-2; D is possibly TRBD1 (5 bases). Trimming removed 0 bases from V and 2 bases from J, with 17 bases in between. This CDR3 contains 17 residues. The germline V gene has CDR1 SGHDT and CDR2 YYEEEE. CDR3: CASSLGPPGLENYGYTF. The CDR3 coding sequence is TGTGCCAGCAGCTTGGGTCCCCCGGGACTGGAGAACTATGGCTACACCTTC.

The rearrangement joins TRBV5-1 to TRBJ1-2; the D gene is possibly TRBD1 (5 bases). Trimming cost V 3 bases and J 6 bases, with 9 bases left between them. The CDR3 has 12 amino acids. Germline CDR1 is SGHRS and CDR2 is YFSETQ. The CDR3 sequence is CASSWDSNGYTF. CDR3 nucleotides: TGCGCCAGCAGCTGGGACTCTAATGGCTACACCTTC.

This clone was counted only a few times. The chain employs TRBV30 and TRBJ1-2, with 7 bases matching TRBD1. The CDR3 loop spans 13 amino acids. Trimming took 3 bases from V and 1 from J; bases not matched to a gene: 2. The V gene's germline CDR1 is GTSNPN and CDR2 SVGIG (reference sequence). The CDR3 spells CAWRQGSNYGYTF. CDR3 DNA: TGTGCCTGGAGACAGGGGAGTAACTATGGCTACACCTTC.

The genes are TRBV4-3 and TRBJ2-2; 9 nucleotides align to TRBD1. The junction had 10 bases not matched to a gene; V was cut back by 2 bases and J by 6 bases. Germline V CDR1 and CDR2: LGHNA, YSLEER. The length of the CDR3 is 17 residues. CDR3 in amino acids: CASSQQKQGASAGELFF. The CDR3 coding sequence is TGCGCCAGCAGCCAACAGAAACAGGGGGCGAGTGCCGGGGAGCTGTTTTTT.

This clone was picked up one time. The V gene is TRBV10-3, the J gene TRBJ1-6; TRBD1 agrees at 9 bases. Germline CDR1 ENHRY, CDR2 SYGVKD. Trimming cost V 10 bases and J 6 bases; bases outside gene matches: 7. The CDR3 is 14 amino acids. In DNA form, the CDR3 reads TGTGCCACGACGTCGACAGGGGGTAATTCACCCCTCCACTTT. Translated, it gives CATTSTGGNSPLHF.